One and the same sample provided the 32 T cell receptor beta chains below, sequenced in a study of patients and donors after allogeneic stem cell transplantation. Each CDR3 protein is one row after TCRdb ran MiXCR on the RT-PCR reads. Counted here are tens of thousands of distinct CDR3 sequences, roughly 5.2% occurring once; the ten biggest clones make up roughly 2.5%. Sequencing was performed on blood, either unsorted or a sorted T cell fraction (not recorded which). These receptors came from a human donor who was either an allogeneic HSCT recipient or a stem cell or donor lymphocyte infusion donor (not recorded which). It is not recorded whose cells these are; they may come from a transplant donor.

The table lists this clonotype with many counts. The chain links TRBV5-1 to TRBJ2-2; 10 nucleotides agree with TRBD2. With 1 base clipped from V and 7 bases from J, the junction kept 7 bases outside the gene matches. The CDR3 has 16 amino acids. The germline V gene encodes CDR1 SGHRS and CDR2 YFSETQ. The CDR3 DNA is TGCGCCAGCAGCTTGCGCCTAGCGGGAGAACACGGGGAGCTGTTTTTT. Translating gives CASSLRLAGEHGELFF.

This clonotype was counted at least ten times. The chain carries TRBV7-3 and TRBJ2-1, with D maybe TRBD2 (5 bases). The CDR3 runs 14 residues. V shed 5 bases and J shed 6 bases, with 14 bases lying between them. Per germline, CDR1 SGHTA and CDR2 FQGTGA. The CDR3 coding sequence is TGTGCCAGCAGCCTCCCCGGGATAGTCAATGAGCAGTTCTTC. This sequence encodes CASSLPGIVNEQFF.

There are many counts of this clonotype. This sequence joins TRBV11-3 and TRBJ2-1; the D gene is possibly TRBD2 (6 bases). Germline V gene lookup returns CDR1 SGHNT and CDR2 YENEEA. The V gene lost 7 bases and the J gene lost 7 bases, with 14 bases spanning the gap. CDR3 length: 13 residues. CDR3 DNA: TGTGCCAGCAATGAAGCTGGGAGGAATGAGCAGTTCTTC. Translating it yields CASNEAGRNEQFF.

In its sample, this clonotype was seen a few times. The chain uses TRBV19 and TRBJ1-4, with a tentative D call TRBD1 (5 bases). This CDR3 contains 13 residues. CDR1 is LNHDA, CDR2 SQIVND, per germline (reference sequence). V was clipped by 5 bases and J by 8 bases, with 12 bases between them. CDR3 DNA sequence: TGTGCCAGTAGTGCCCGGGACTACGAAAAACTGTTTTTT. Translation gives CASSARDYEKLFF.

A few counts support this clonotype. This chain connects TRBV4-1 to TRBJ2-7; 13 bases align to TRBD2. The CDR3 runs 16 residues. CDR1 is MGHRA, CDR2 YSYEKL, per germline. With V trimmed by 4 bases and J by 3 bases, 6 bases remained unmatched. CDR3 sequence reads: CASSPGLAGAVYEQYF. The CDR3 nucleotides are TGCGCCAGCAGCCCCGGACTAGCGGGAGCCGTCTACGAGCAGTACTTC.

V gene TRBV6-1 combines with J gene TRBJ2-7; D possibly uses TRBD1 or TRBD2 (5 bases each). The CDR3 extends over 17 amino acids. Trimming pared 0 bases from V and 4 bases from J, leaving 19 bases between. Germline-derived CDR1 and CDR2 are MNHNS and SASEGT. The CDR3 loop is CASSEASGRGREYEQYF. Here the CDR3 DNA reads TGTGCCAGCAGTGAAGCAAGCGGTAGGGGTAGGGAATACGAGCAGTACTTC.

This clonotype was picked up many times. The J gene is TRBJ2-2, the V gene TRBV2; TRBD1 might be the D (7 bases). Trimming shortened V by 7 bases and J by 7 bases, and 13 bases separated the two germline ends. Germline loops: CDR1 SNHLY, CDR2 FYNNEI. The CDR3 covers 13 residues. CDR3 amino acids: CASTGQEGGELFF. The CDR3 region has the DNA TGTGCCAGCACCGGACAGGAGGGCGGGGAGCTGTTTTTT.

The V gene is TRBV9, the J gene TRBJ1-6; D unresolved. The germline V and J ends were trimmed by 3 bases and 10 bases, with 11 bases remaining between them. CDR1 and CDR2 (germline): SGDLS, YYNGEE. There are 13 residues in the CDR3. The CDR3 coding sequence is TGTGCCAGCAGCGCCCTTCCTTGGTCACCCCTCCACTTT. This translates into CASSALPWSPLHF.

CDR3 residues: CASSATGTSGTKETQYF. For the CDR3, the DNA is TGTGCCAGCAGCGCCACCGGGACTAGCGGGACAAAAGAGACCCAGTACTTC. V is TRBV11-3 and J is TRBJ2-5, with 13 bases matching TRBD2. Germline V gene sequence: CDR1 SGHNT, CDR2 YENEEA. The ends lost 5 bases at V and 3 bases at J; junction bases unmatched: 9. CDR3 length: 17 amino acids.

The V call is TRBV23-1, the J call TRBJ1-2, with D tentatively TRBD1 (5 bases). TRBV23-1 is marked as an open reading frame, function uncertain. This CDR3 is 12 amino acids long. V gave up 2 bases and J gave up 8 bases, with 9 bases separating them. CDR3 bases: TGCGCCAGCAGTCAACTGGGGCCGGGCTACACCTTC. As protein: CASSQLGPGYTF.

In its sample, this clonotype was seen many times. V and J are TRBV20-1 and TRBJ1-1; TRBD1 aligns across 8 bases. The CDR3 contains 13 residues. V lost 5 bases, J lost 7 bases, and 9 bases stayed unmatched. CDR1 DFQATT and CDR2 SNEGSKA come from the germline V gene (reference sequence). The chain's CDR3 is CSAHRTGKIEAFF. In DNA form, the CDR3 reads TGCAGTGCTCACCGGACAGGGAAAATTGAAGCTTTCTTT.

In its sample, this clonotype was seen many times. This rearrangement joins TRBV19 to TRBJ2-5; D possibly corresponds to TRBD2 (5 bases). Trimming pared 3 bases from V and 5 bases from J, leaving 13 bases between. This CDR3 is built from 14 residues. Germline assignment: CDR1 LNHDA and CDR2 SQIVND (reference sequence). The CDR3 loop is CASSMEALEETQYF. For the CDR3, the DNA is TGTGCCAGTAGTATGGAGGCACTAGAGGAGACCCAGTACTTC.

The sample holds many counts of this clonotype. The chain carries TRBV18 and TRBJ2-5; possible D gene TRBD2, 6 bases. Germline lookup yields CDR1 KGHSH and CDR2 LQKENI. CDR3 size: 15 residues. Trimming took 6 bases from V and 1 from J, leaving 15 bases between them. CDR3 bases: TGTGCCAGCTCCCTCAGACGGGAGCGCCAAGAGACCCAGTACTTC. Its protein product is CASSLRRERQETQYF.

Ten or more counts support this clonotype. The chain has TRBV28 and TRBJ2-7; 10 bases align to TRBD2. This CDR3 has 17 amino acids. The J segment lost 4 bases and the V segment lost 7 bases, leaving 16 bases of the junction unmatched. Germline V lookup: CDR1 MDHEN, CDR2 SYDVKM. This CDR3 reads CASNPSLAGRRGYEQYF. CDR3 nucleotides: TGTGCCAGCAATCCATCACTAGCGGGGCGCCGGGGGTACGAGCAGTACTTC.

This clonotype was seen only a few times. CDR3 amino acids: CASSPGTSAFQETQYF. CDR3 nucleotides: TGTGCCAGCAGCCCCGGGACTAGCGCTTTCCAAGAGACCCAGTACTTC. The chain uses TRBV6-1 and TRBJ2-5; TRBD2 matches at 10 bases. The CDR3 consists of 16 residues. In germline, CDR1 is MNHNS, CDR2 SASEGT. V trimming: 6 bases; J trimming: 1 base; junction bases outside the gene matches: 8.

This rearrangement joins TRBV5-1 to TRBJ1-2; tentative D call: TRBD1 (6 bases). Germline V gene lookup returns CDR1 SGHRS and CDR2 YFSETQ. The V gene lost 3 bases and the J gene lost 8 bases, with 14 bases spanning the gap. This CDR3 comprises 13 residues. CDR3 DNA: TGCGCCAGCAGCTCTGCCGCTGGACAGGGCTACACCTTC. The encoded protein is CASSSAAGQGYTF.

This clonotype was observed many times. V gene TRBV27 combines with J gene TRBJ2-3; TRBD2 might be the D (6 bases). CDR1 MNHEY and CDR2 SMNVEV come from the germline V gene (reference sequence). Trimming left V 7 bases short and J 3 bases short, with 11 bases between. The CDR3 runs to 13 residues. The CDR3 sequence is CASMGGMTDTQYF. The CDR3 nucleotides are TGTGCCAGCATGGGCGGGATGACAGATACGCAGTATTTT.

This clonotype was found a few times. The CDR3 DNA reads as TGCAGCGTTGAAGGGTATCAGTCTCAAGAGACCCAGTACTTC. This sequence encodes CSVEGYQSQETQYF. The genes are TRBV29-1 and TRBJ2-5; the D is unclear. Trimming pared 1 base from V and 2 bases from J, leaving 11 bases between. Per germline, CDR1 SQVTM and CDR2 ANQGSEA. The CDR3 totals 14 residues.

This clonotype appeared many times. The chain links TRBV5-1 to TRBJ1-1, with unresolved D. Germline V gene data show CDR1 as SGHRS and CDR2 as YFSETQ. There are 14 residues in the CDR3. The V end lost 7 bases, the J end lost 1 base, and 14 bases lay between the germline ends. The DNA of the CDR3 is TGCGCCAGCGGGTCTGGACGGGGGAACACTGAAGCTTTCTTT. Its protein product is CASGSGRGNTEAFF. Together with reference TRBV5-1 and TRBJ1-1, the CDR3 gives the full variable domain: KAGVTQTPRYLIKTRGQQVTLSCSPISGHRSVSWYQQTPGQGLQFLFEYFSETQRNKGNFPGRFSGRQFSNSRSEMNVSTLELGDSALYLCASGSGRGNTEAFFGQGTRLTVV.

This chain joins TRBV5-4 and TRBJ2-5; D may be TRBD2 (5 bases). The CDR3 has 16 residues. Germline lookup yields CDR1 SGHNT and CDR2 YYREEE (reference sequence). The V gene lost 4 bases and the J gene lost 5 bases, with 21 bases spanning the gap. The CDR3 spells CASSPLTGLPVETQYF. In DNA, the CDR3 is TGTGCCAGCAGCCCCCTTACGGGATTACCGGTGGAGACCCAGTACTTC.

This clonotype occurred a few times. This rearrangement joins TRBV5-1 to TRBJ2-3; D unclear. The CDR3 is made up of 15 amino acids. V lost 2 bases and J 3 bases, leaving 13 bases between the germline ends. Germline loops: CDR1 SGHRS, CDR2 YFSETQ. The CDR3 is CASSFTQRSTDTQYF. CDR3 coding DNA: TGCGCCAGCAGCTTCACACAGAGGAGTACAGATACGCAGTATTTT.

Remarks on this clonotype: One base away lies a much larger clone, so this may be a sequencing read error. This chain's CDR3 is CASSPSGGSLNKQFF. The CDR3, as DNA: TGTGCCAGCAGCCCGAGCGGGGGCTCCCTTAATAAGCAGTTCTTC. The rearrangement uses TRBV7-3 and TRBJ2-1, with TRBD2 identical over 8 bases. There are 15 residues in the CDR3. Germline V lookup: CDR1 SGHTA, CDR2 FQGTGA. Trimming at V came to 5 bases and at J to 11 bases, leaving 14 bases not matched to a gene.

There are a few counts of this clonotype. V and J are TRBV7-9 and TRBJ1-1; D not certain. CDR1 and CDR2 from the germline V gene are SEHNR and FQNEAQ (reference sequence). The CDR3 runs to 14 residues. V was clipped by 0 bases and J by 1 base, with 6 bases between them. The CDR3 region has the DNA TGTGCCAGCAGCTTAGCACCACCGAACACTGAAGCTTTCTTT. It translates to CASSLAPPNTEAFF. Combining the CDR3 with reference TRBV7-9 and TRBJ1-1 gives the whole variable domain DTGVSQNPRHKITKRGQNVTFRCDPISEHNRLYWYRQTLGQGPEFLTYFQNEAQLEKSRLLSDRFSAERPKGSFSTLEIQRTEQGDSAMYLCASSLAPPNTEAFFGQGTRLTVV.

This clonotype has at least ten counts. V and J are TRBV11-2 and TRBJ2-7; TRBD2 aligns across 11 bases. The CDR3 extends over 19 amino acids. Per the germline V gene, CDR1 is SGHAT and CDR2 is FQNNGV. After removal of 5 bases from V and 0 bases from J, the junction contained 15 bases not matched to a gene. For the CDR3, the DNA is TGTGCCAGCAGCCACCCAGGTCTAGCGGGAGGAGGGAGCTCCTACGAGCAGTACTTC. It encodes CASSHPGLAGGGSSYEQYF.

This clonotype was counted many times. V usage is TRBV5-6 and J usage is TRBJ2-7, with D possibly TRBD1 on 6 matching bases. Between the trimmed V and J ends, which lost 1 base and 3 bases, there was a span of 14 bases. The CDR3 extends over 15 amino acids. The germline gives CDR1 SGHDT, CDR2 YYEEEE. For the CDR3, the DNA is TGTGCCAGCAGCTTGAGGGGGACCATCCACTACGAGCAGTACTTC. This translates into CASSLRGTIHYEQYF.

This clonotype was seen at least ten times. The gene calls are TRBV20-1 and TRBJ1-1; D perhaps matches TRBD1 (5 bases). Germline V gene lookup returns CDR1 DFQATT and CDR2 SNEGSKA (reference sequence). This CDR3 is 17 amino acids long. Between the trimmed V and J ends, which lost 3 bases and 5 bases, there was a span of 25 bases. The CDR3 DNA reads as TGCAGTGCTAGTGGGTTCCTCCCCGGGACCAGGAAGACTGAAGCTTTCTTT. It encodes CSASGFLPGTRKTEAFF.

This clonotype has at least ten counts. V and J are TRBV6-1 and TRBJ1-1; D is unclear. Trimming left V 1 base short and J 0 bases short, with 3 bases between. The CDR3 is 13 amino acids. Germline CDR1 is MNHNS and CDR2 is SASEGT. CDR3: CASSEVLNTEAFF. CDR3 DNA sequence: TGTGCCAGCAGTGAAGTCCTGAACACTGAAGCTTTCTTT.

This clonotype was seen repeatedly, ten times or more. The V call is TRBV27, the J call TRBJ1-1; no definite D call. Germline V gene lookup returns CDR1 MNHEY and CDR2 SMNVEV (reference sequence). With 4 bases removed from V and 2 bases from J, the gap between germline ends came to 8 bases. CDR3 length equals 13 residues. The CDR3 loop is CASSYRVNTEAFF. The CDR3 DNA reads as TGTGCCAGCAGTTATAGGGTTAACACTGAAGCTTTCTTT.

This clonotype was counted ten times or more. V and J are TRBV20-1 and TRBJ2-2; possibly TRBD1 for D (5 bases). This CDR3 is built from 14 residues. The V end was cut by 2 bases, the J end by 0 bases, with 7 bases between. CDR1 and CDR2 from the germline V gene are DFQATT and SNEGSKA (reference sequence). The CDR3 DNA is TGCAGTGCTAGACGACAGTCGAACACCGGGGAGCTGTTTTTT. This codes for CSARRQSNTGELFF.

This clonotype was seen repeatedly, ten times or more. As DNA, the CDR3 is TGCAGTGCACCTAGACTAGCTGCATCCGGGGAGCTGTTTTTT. Translated: CSAPRLAASGELFF. The chain recombines TRBV20-1 with TRBJ2-2; TRBD2 matches at 7 bases. In germline, CDR1 is DFQATT, CDR2 SNEGSKA (reference sequence). V shed 6 bases, J shed 6 bases, and the junction held 10 bases outside the gene matches. This CDR3 region has 14 residues.

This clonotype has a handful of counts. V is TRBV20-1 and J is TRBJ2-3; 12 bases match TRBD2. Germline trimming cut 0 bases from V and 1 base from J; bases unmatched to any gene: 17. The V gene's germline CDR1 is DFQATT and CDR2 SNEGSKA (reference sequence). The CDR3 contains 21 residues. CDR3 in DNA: TGCAGTGCTAGAGATCTCGGGCCTCTAGCGGGGGGGCTCTTCGGCACAGATACGCAGTATTTT. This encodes CSARDLGPLAGGLFGTDTQYF.

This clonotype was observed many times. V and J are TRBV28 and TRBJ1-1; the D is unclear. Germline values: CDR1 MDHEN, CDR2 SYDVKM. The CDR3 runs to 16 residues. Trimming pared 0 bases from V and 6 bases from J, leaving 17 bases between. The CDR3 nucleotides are TGTGCCAGCAGTTTATGGGCACAATGGGGTCCCTCTGAAGCTTTCTTT. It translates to CASSLWAQWGPSEAFF.